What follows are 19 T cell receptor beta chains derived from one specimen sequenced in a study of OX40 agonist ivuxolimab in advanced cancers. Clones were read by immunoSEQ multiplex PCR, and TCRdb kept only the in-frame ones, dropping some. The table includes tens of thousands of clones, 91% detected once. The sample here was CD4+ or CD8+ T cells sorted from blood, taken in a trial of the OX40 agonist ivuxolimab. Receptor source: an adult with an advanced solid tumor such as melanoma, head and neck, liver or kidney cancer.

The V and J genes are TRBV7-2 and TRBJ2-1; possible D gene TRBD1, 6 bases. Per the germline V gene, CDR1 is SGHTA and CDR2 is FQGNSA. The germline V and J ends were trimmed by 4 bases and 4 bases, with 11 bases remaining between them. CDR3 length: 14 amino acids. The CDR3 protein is CASSSGVRYNEQFF. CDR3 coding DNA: TGTGCCAGCAGCTCAGGGGTTAGGTACAATGAGCAGTTCTTC. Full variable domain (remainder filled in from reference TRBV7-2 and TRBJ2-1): GAGVSQSPSNKVTEKGKDVELRCDPISGHTALYWYRQSLGQGLEFLIYFQGNSAPDKSGLPSDRFSAERTGGSVSTLTIQRTQQEDSAVYLCASSSGVRYNEQFFGPGTRLTVL.

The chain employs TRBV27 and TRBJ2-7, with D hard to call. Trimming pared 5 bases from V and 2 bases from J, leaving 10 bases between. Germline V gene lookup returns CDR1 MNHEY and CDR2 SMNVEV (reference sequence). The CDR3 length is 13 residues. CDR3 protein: CASSLGVAYEQYF. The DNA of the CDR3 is TGTGCCAGCAGTCTTGGGGTAGCCTACGAGCAGTACTTC.

CDR3 nucleotides: TGTGCCAGTAACCTCGTGAGGGACAAGGCCTATGGCTACACCTTC. Amino acid sequence: CASNLVRDKAYGYTF. The chain joins TRBV19 to TRBJ1-2; possibly TRBD1 for D (6 bases). V lost 7 bases, J lost 4 bases, and 19 bases lay in between. The CDR3 contains 15 residues. Germline loops: CDR1 LNHDA, CDR2 SQIVND (reference sequence).

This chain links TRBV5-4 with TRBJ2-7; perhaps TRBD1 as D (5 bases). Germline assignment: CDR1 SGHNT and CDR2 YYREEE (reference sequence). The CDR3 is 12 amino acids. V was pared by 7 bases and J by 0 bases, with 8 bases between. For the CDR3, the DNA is TGTGCCAGCCAGGGCTCCTCCTACGAGCAGTACTTC. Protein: CASQGSSYEQYF.

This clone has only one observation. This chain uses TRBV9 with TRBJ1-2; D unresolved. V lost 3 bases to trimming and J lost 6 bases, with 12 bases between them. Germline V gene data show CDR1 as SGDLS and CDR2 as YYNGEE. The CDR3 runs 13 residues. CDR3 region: CASSAPPSDGYTF. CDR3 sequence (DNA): TGTGCCAGCAGCGCCCCCCCCTCGGATGGCTACACCTTC.

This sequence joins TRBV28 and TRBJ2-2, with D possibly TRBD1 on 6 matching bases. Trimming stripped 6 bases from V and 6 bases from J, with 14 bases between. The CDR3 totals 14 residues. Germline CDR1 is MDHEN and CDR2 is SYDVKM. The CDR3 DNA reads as TGTGCCAGCAGACGGCAGGGGCGATCCGGGGAGCTGTTTTTT. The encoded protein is CASRRQGRSGELFF.

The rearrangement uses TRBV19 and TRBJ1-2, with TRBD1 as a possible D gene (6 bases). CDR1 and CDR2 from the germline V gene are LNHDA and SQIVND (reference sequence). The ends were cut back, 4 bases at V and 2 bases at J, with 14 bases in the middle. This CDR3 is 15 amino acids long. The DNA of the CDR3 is TGTGCCAGTAGTACCCAGGGGACACCAAACTATGGCTACACCTTC. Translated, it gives CASSTQGTPNYGYTF.

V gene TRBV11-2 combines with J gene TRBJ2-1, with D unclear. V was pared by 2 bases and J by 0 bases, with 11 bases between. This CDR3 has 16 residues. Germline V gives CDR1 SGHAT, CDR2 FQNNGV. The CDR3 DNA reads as TGTGCCAGCAGCTTAACGGAGTTGAGCTCCTACAATGAGCAGTTCTTC. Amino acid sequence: CASSLTELSSYNEQFF. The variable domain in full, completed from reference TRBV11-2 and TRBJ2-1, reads EAGVAQSPRYKIIEKRQSVAFWCNPISGHATLYWYQQILGQGPKLLIQFQNNGVVDDSQLPKDRFSAERLKGVDSTLKIQPAKLEDSAVYLCASSLTELSSYNEQFFGPGTRLTVL.

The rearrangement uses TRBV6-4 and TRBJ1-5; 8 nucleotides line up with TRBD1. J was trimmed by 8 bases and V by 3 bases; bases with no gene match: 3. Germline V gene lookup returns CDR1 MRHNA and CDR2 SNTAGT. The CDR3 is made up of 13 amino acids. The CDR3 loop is CASSEIQGEPQHF. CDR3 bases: TGTGCCAGCAGTGAGATACAGGGGGAGCCCCAGCATTTT.

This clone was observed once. CDR3 sequence (DNA): TGTGCCAGCAGCATGACTCCGGGACAGGGCCCCTATGGCTACACCTTC. Translation: CASSMTPGQGPYGYTF. V and J are TRBV13 and TRBJ1-2, with TRBD1 matching over 9 bases. The CDR3 extends over 16 amino acids. The V gene's germline CDR1 is PRHDT and CDR2 FYEKMQ (reference sequence). Unmatched junction bases numbered 11, after V lost 5 bases and J lost 4 bases.

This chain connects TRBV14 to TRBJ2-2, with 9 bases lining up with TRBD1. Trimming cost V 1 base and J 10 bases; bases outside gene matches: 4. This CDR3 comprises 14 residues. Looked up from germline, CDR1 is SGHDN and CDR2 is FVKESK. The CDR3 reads CASSQAQGAEELFF. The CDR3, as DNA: TGTGCCAGCAGCCAAGCACAGGGGGCGGAGGAGCTGTTTTTT.

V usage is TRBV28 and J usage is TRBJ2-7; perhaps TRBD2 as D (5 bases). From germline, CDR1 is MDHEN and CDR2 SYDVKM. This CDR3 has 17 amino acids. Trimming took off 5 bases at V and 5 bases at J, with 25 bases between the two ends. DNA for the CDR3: TGTGCCAGCAGTACCTATAAGGCAGAGACAAGCGGCCACGAGCAGTACTTC. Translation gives CASSTYKAETSGHEQYF.

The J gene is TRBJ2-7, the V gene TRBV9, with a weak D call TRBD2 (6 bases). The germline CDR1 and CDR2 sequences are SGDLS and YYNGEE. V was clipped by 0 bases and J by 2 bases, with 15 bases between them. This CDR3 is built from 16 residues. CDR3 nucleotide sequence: TGTGCCAGCAGCGTAGGTGAGGCGGGGAGCACCTACGAGCAGTACTTC. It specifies CASSVGEAGSTYEQYF.

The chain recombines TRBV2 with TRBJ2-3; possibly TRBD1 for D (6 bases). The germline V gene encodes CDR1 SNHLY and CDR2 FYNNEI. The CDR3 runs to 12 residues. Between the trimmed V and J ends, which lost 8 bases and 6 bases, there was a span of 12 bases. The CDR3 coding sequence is TGTGCCAGCGTAGGGGGAACCGATACGCAGTATTTT. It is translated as CASVGGTDTQYF.

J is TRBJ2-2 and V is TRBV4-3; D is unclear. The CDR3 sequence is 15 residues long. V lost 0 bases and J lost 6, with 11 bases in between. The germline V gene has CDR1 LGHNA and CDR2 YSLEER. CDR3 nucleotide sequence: TGCGCCAGCAGCCAAGATCTTTGGAGCCCCGGGGAGCTGTTTTTT. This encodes CASSQDLWSPGELFF.

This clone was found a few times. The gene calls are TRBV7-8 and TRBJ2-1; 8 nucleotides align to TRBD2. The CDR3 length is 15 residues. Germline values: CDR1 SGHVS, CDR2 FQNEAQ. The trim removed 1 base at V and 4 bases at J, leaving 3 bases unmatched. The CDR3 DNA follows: TGTGCCAGCAGCTTAGTTGCGGGAGGATACAATGAGCAGTTCTTC. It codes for CASSLVAGGYNEQFF. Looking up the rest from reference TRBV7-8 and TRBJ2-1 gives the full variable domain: GAGVSQSPRYKVAKRGQDVALRCDPISGHVSLFWYQQALGQGPEFLTYFQNEAQLDKSGLPSDRFFAERPEGSVSTLKIQRTQQEDSAVYLCASSLVAGGYNEQFFGPGTRLTVL.

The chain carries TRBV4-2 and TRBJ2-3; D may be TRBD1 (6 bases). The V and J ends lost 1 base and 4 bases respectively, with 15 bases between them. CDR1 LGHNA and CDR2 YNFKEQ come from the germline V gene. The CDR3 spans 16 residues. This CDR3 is CASSQAAGVGADTQYF. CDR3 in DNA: TGTGCCAGCAGCCAAGCGGCAGGGGTAGGGGCAGATACGCAGTATTTT.

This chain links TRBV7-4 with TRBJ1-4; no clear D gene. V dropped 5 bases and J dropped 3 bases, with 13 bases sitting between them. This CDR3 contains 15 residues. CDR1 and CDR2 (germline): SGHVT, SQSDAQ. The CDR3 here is CASSLGPQANEKLFF. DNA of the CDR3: TGTGCCAGCAGCCTCGGACCGCAGGCTAATGAAAAACTGTTTTTT.

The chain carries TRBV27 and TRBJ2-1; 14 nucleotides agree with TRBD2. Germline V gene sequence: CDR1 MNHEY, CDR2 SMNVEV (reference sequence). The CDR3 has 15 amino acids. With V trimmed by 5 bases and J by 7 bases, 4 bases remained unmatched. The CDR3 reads CASSHGTSGSNEQFF. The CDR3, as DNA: TGTGCCAGCAGTCACGGGACTAGCGGGAGTAATGAGCAGTTCTTC.